The 12 T cell receptor beta chains in this list originate from one sample, sequenced in a study of cytomegalovirus exposure and HLA in healthy donors. Sequenced by immunoSEQ multiplex PCR; TCRdb stores in-frame clones only, minus some. The sample includes 80,000 to 100,000 clones, around 88% of them seen just once. Sequencing input: PBMCs. These receptors originate from a young woman in good health and CMV-seronegative.

This chain joins TRBV7-8 and TRBJ1-2, with D uncertain. The germline V gene has CDR1 SGHVS and CDR2 FQNEAQ. This CDR3 has 15 amino acids. V was clipped by 5 bases and J by 2 bases, with 15 bases between them. CDR3 sequence (DNA): TGTGCCAGCAGCCGCACAGACCTCTCCAACTATGGCTACACCTTC. Amino acid sequence: CASSRTDLSNYGYTF.

The rearrangement uses TRBV21-1 and TRBJ2-7; the table's D call, TRBD1, has no DNA check behind it. TRBV21-1 is noted as a pseudogene. CDR3 size: 15 residues. This CDR3 is CASSKAPHRTYEQYF. The CDR3 DNA sequence: TGTGCCAGCAGCAAAGCTCCGCACAGAACCTACGAGCAGTACTTC.

The gene calls are TRBV10-1 and TRBJ2-5, with TRBD1 matching 7 bases. Germline CDR1 WNHNN, CDR2 SYGVQD (reference sequence). This CDR3 contains 15 residues. The V and J ends lost 5 bases and 2 bases, in that order; junction bases with no gene match: 8. DNA for the CDR3: TGCGCCAGCAGTCCGGGACAGAGTTCACAAGAGACCCAGTACTTC. Amino acid sequence: CASSPGQSSQETQYF.

This chain uses TRBV5-1 with TRBJ2-2; D possibly corresponds to TRBD2 (6 bases). V lost 5 bases to trimming and J lost 9 bases, with 11 bases between them. CDR1 is SGHRS, CDR2 YFSETQ, per germline. The CDR3 runs 12 residues. CDR3 loop: CASSGGDRELFF. The CDR3 nucleotides are TGCGCCAGCAGTGGAGGGGATAGGGAGCTGTTTTTT.

This clone has more than one count but fewer than ten. V usage is TRBV4-1 and J usage is TRBJ1-1; TRBD1 is a possible D gene (5 bases). The CDR3 is 15 residues long. Germline CDR1 MGHRA, CDR2 YSYEKL. V lost 0 bases to trimming and J lost 10 bases, with 18 bases between them. CDR3 residues: CASSQEVAAPRGAFF. The CDR3 DNA is TGCGCCAGCAGCCAAGAGGTGGCGGCCCCTAGGGGAGCTTTCTTT.

This rearrangement joins TRBV18 to TRBJ2-7; the match to TRBD1 covers 7 bases. This CDR3 is 14 amino acids long. Germline V gene data show CDR1 as KGHSH and CDR2 as LQKENI. Trimming cost V 3 bases and J 3 bases; bases outside gene matches: 5. This CDR3 is CASSPRAGGYEQYF. Here the CDR3 DNA reads TGTGCCAGCTCACCCCGGGCAGGGGGCTACGAGCAGTACTTC.

In its sample, this clone was seen once. The J gene is TRBJ2-1, the V gene TRBV19, with TRBD1 matching over 9 bases. Germline V CDR1 and CDR2: LNHDA, SQIVND (reference sequence). V shed 1 base and J 7 bases; nucleotides not matched to a gene: 2. This CDR3 has 14 residues. This chain's CDR3 is CASSIGTGENEQFF. DNA of the CDR3: TGTGCCAGTAGTATAGGGACAGGGGAAAATGAGCAGTTCTTC. Full variable domain (remainder filled in from reference TRBV19 and TRBJ2-1): DGGITQSPKYLFRKEGQNVTLSCEQNLNHDAMYWYRQDPGQGLRLIYYSQIVNDFQKGDIAEGYSVSREKKESFPLTVTSAQKNPTAFYLCASSIGTGENEQFFGPGTRLTVL.

V and J are TRBV28 and TRBJ2-1; 11 nucleotides align to TRBD2. J gave up 7 bases and V 6 bases, and 5 bases lay outside the gene matches. The length of the CDR3 is 14 residues. The germline V gene has CDR1 MDHEN and CDR2 SYDVKM. The DNA for the CDR3 is TGTGCCAGCAGATTTACTAGCGGGAGAAATGAGCAGTTCTTC. Its translation: CASRFTSGRNEQFF.

This chain joins TRBV2 and TRBJ2-7; TRBD2 might be the D (7 bases). V lost 6 bases and J 8 bases, leaving 17 bases between the germline ends. Looked up from germline, CDR1 is SNHLY and CDR2 is FYNNEI. The CDR3 sequence is 13 residues long. Written as DNA, the CDR3 is TGTGCCAGCAGAGGGGGGGAGGTCCGTCAGCAGTACTTC. Residues: CASRGGEVRQQYF.

This chain uses TRBV28 with TRBJ2-7; D gene unclear. CDR3 size: 14 residues. Germline CDR1 is MDHEN and CDR2 is SYDVKM. The V end lost 3 bases, the J end lost 2 bases, and 11 bases lay between the germline ends. The CDR3 loop is CASSLVLGAYEQYF. Here the CDR3 DNA reads TGTGCCAGCAGTTTGGTCCTCGGAGCCTACGAGCAGTACTTC. The full variable domain, in which reference TRBV28 and TRBJ2-7 provide the parts outside the CDR3, is DVKVTQSSRYLVKRTGEKVFLECVQDMDHENMFWYRQDPGLGLRLIYFSYDVKMKEKGDIPEGYSVSREKKERFSLILESASTNQTSMYLCASSLVLGAYEQYFGPGTRLTVT.

The gene calls are TRBV6-6 and TRBJ1-1, with D unclear. This CDR3 has 14 residues. V was shortened by 5 bases and J by 1 base, with 11 bases between the two germline ends. The germline V gene encodes CDR1 MNHNY and CDR2 SVGAGI (reference sequence). The CDR3, as DNA: TGTGCCAGCAGTCTCTTATCGGGGAACACTGAAGCTTTCTTT. Translated, it gives CASSLLSGNTEAFF.

The chain is built from TRBV6-4 and TRBJ1-2; 7 positions agree with TRBD1. Germline V gene data show CDR1 as MRHNA and CDR2 as SNTAGT. The CDR3 loop spans 14 amino acids. V trimming: 4 bases; J trimming: 4 bases; junction bases outside the gene matches: 6. CDR3 sequence (DNA): TGTGCCAGCAGTGCGCATGGGACAGCCTATGGCTACACCTTC. The encoded protein is CASSAHGTAYGYTF.